Included here is one T cell receptor (beta chain) sequence, with context. The record originates from a study of blood T cell repertoires in COVID-19. Study-level information: Donors in the United States, Italy and Spain gave samples during acute or convalescent COVID-19. T cells, B-cell-depleted T cells, or PBMCs supplied cDNA or gDNA.

V shed 6 bases, J shed 4 bases, and the junction held 9 bases outside the gene matches. Germline CDR1 MNHEY, CDR2 SVGAGI. The CDR3 consists of 15 residues. Per the authors' pipeline: Estimated nucleated cell counts came from reference gene primer amplification. Sequenced by immunoSEQ multiplex PCR; TCRdb stores in-frame clones only, minus some. V and J calls and clone size are as listed in that table; D and trimming were resolved from the DNA. The sample carries 55,000 to 80,000 clones, around 80% recorded once. This clonotype was sampled from a man aged 55-75 years with acute or convalescent COVID-19. This chain links TRBV6-5 with TRBJ1-2; 9 bases are shared with TRBD1. The source material was peripheral blood. In nucleotides, the CDR3 is TGTGCCAGCAGAAGGGACAGGGAACCCGGCTATGGCTACACCTTC. The encoded protein is CASRRDREPGYGYTF.